The next 18 T cell receptor beta chains were all read from a single sample in a study of chemoradiotherapy in HPV16-positive cancers. Produced via immunoSEQ multiplex PCR; TCRdb's table is partial and in-frame only. The repertoire consists of approximately 23,000 clones, with around 73% occurring once and the leading ten covering roughly 2.6%. This specimen was collected from a patient who underwent chemoradiotherapy. All receptors come from a human donor with HPV-associated anogenital cancer.

This clone was seen a handful of times. The chain joins TRBV6-4 to TRBJ1-1; D is uncertain. Germline values: CDR1 MRHNA, CDR2 SNTAGT. V was cut by 10 bases and J by 1 base, with 16 bases left in between. This CDR3 contains 14 residues. This chain's CDR3 is CATTGQHKNTEAFF. For the CDR3, the DNA is TGTGCCACCACCGGTCAGCATAAGAACACTGAAGCTTTCTTT.

The chain employs TRBV19 and TRBJ2-3; no reliable D call. V was cut by 5 bases and J by 2 bases, with 11 bases left in between. Germline V gene sequence: CDR1 LNHDA, CDR2 SQIVND (reference sequence). The CDR3 is 14 amino acids. The CDR3 nucleotides are TGTGCCAGTAGTGAGGACGGTGACACAGATACGCAGTATTTT. Encoded protein: CASSEDGDTDTQYF. The whole variable domain, remainder taken from reference TRBV19 and TRBJ2-3, is DGGITQSPKYLFRKEGQNVTLSCEQNLNHDAMYWYRQDPGQGLRLIYYSQIVNDFQKGDIAEGYSVSREKKESFPLTVTSAQKNPTAFYLCASSEDGDTDTQYFGPGTRLTVL.

The chain uses TRBV27 and TRBJ2-1; 8 bases map to TRBD2. Germline CDR1 reads MNHEY; CDR2 reads SMNVEV (reference sequence). The CDR3 covers 17 residues. V shed 2 bases, J shed 4 bases, and the junction held 10 bases outside the gene matches. CDR3 region: CASSLTTSGPLYNEQFF. The CDR3 coding sequence is TGTGCCAGCAGTTTAACAACTAGCGGACCGCTTTACAATGAGCAGTTCTTC.

Comments on this clone: Its ends do not fully match the called genes, so a read error is possible. The genes are TRBV7-7 and TRBJ2-7, with a possible D match to TRBD2 (5 bases). Germline CDR1 and CDR2: SSHAT and FNYEAQ (reference sequence). This CDR3 is 13 amino acids long. CDR3 DNA sequence: TGTGCTAGCAGCTTCGGGGATTCAGGCGAGCAGTACTTC. It is translated as CASSFGDSGEQYF.

The chain couples TRBV5-1 to TRBJ2-7, with D unresolved. The germline V gene has CDR1 SGHRS and CDR2 YFSETQ. The V gene lost 2 bases and the J gene lost 0 bases, with 9 bases spanning the gap. The length of the CDR3 is 14 residues. CDR3 DNA sequence: TGCGCCAGCAGCTTCGCGGCCAGCTCCTACGAGCAGTACTTC. Translation gives CASSFAASSYEQYF. The full variable domain, in which reference TRBV5-1 and TRBJ2-7 provide the parts outside the CDR3, is KAGVTQTPRYLIKTRGQQVTLSCSPISGHRSVSWYQQTPGQGLQFLFEYFSETQRNKGNFPGRFSGRQFSNSRSEMNVSTLELGDSALYLCASSFAASSYEQYFGPGTRLTVT.

The chain couples TRBV6-6 to TRBJ1-1; D ambiguous. Germline V gene lookup returns CDR1 MNHNY and CDR2 SVGAGI (reference sequence). This CDR3 region has 13 residues. The CDR3 DNA is TGTGTCGCGTCTACGACAAGGAACACTGAAGCTTTCTTT. Protein product: CVASTTRNTEAFF.

The J gene is TRBJ2-2, the V gene TRBV28, with D uncertain. The V gene's germline CDR1 is MDHEN and CDR2 SYDVKM. The CDR3 sequence is 15 residues long. The V end was cut by 3 bases, the J end by 6 bases, with 14 bases between. CDR3 sequence: CASSFAQPVSGELFF. CDR3 DNA sequence: TGTGCCAGCAGTTTCGCACAGCCAGTGTCCGGGGAGCTGTTTTTT.

This clone was observed a handful of times. The rearrangement joins TRBV6-4 to TRBJ2-1; TRBD2 matches 12 bases. This CDR3 region has 15 residues. CDR1 and CDR2 from the germline V gene are MRHNA and SNTAGT. V shed 2 bases and J 5 bases; nucleotides not matched to a gene: 1. CDR3 region: CASSDRLAGDNEQFF. CDR3 coding DNA: TGTGCCAGCAGTGACCGACTAGCGGGGGACAATGAGCAGTTCTTC.

This chain links TRBV30 with TRBJ2-1, with TRBD2 matching 14 bases. Germline lookup yields CDR1 GTSNPN and CDR2 SVGIG (reference sequence). The ends lost 1 base at V and 2 bases at J; junction bases unmatched: 4. The CDR3 has 17 residues. The CDR3: CAWSGGTSGSAYNEQFF. The DNA of the CDR3 is TGTGCCTGGAGTGGGGGGACTAGCGGGAGCGCCTACAATGAGCAGTTCTTC. Drawing the rest from reference TRBV30 and TRBJ2-1, the complete variable domain is SQTIHQWPATLVQPVGSPLSLECTVEGTSNPNLYWYRQAAGRGLQLLFYSVGIGQISSEVPQNLSASRPQDRQFILSSKKLLLSDSGFYLCAWSGGTSGSAYNEQFFGPGTRLTVL.

This CDR3 reads CASSLVGSHTGELFF. CDR3 nucleotide sequence: TGCGCCAGCAGCTTGGTCGGCTCCCACACCGGGGAGCTGTTTTTT. The chain employs TRBV5-1 and TRBJ2-2; D uncertain. In germline, CDR1 is SGHRS, CDR2 YFSETQ. V was cut by 0 bases and J by 3 bases, with 9 bases left in between. The CDR3 length is 15 residues. The complete variable domain, with remaining parts taken from reference TRBV5-1 and TRBJ2-2, reads KAGVTQTPRYLIKTRGQQVTLSCSPISGHRSVSWYQQTPGQGLQFLFEYFSETQRNKGNFPGRFSGRQFSNSRSEMNVSTLELGDSALYLCASSLVGSHTGELFFGEGSRLTVL.

The rearrangement uses TRBV4-2 and TRBJ1-3; no reliable D call. CDR1 is LGHNA, CDR2 YNFKEQ, per germline. V was shortened by 4 bases and J by 3 bases, with 10 bases between the two germline ends. The CDR3 loop spans 14 amino acids. The CDR3 sequence: CASSLNTVGNTIYF. The CDR3 nucleotides are TGTGCCAGCAGCCTCAACACAGTTGGAAACACCATATATTTT.

The J gene is TRBJ2-1, the V gene TRBV19; TRBD2 aligns across 8 bases. V gave up 1 base and J gave up 3 bases; unmatched junction bases: 2. Germline CDR1 LNHDA, CDR2 SQIVND (reference sequence). The CDR3 contains 15 residues. CDR3 in amino acids: CASSIGAGVYNEQFF. CDR3 nucleotides: TGTGCCAGTAGTATAGGAGCGGGGGTCTACAATGAGCAGTTCTTC.

CDR3 sequence reads: CASSIDSDLYNEQFF. In nucleotides, the CDR3 is TGTGCCAGTAGTATAGACTCGGACTTGTACAATGAGCAGTTCTTC. This chain joins TRBV19 and TRBJ2-1, with D maybe TRBD2 (5 bases). The germline V gene encodes CDR1 LNHDA and CDR2 SQIVND (reference sequence). Trimming shortened V by 0 bases and J by 4 bases, and 10 bases separated the two germline ends. The CDR3 contains 15 residues.

The CDR3 loop is CSAREETQYF. In nucleotides, the CDR3 is TGCAGTGCTAGAGAAGAGACCCAGTACTTC. V gene TRBV20-1 combines with J gene TRBJ2-5; D ambiguous. V was pared by 0 bases and J by 4 bases, with 0 bases between. The CDR3 length is 10 residues. Germline CDR1 and CDR2: DFQATT and SNEGSKA (reference sequence).

This chain links TRBV7-8 with TRBJ2-7; TRBD1 aligns across 10 bases. Germline trimming cut 5 bases from V and 6 bases from J; bases unmatched to any gene: 10. The CDR3 sequence is 15 residues long. Germline CDR1 and CDR2: SGHVS and FQNEAQ. The CDR3 region has the DNA TGTGCCAGCAGCCCGGCGTTGGGACAGGGGTCCGAGCAGTACTTC. Translating it yields CASSPALGQGSEQYF.

This clone was seen a single time. The chain has TRBV30 and TRBJ2-1; either TRBD1 or TRBD2 may fit D (5 bases each). The germline V gene encodes CDR1 GTSNPN and CDR2 SVGIG (reference sequence). Between the trimmed V and J ends, which lost 1 base and 15 bases, there was a span of 25 bases. The CDR3 totals 15 residues. The CDR3 loop is CAWSGDLVGQPQSFF. CDR3 in DNA: TGTGCCTGGAGTGGGGACCTTGTTGGCCAACCCCAATCGTTCTTC.

The gene calls are TRBV6-5 and TRBJ2-7; D call uncertain. This CDR3 region has 14 residues. V was clipped by 0 bases and J by 0 bases, with 6 bases between them. Germline V gene lookup returns CDR1 MNHEY and CDR2 SVGAGI. The CDR3 DNA sequence: TGTGCCAGCAGTTACTCTCCACGCTCCTACGAGCAGTACTTC. Protein sequence: CASSYSPRSYEQYF.

V usage is TRBV7-2 and J usage is TRBJ1-5; no firm D call. The V gene's germline CDR1 is SGHTA and CDR2 FQGNSA. Trimming removed 5 bases from V and 3 bases from J, with 26 bases in between. This CDR3 spans 19 amino acids. The CDR3 coding sequence is TGTGCCAGCAGCCCAGATCCGCGGGCTCCAAGTTTTCTCAATCAGCCCCAGCATTTT. It specifies CASSPDPRAPSFLNQPQHF.